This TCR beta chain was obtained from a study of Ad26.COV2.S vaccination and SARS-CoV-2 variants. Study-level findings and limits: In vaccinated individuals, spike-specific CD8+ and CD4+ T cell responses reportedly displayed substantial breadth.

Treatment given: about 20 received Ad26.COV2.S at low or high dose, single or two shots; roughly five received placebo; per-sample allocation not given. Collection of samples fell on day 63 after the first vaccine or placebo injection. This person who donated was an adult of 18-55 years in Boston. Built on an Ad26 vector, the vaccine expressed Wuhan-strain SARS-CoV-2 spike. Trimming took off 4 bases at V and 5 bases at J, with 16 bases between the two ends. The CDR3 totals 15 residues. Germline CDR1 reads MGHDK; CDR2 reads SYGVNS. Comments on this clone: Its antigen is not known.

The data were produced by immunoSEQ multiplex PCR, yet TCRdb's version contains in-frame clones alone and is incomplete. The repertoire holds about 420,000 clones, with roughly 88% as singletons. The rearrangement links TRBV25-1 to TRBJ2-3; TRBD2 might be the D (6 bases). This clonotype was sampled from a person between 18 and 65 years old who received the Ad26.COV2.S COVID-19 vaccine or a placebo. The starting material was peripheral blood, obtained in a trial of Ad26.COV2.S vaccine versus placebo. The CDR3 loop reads CASSALGSGEDTQYF. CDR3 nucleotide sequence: TGTGCCAGCAGTGCTTTGGGCTCGGGGGAAGATACGCAGTATTTT.